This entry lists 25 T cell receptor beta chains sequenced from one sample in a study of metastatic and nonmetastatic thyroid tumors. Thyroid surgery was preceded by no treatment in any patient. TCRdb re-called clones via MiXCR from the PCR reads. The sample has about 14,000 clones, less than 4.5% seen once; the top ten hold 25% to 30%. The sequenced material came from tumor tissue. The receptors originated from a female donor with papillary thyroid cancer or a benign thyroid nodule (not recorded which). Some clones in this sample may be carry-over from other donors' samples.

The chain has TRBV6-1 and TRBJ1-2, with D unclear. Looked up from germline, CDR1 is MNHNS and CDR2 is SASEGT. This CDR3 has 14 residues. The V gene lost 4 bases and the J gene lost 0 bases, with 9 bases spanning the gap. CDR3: CASSGRLANYGYTF. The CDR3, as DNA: TGTGCCAGCAGTGGACGGTTAGCTAACTATGGCTACACCTTC.

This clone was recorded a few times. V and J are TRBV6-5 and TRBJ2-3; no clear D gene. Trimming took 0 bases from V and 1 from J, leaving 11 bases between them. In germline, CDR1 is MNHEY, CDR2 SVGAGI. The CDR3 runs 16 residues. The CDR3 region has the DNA TGTGCCAGCAGTTACTCGGTGCTCCTTCGCACAGATACGCAGTATTTT. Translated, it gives CASSYSVLLRTDTQYF.

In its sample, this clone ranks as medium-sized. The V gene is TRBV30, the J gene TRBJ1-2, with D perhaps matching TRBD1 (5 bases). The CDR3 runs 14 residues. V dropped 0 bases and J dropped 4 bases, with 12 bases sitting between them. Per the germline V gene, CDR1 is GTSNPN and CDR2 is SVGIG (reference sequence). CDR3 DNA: TGTGCCTGGAGTGTACACAGGTTTGGCTATGGCTACACCTTC. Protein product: CAWSVHRFGYGYTF.

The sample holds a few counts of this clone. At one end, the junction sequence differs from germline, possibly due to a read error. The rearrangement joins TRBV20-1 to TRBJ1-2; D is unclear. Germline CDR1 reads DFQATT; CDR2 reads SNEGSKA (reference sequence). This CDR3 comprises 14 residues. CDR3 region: CSAIPPPGGYGCTF. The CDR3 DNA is TGCAGTGCTATCCCCCCGCCGGGAGGCTATGGCTGCACCTTC.

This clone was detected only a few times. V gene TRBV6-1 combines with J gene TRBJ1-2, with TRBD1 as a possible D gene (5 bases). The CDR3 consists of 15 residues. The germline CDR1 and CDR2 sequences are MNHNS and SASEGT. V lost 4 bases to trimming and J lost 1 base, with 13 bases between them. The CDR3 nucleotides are TGTGCCAGCAGTGTCTCCGGGACGGGTAACTATGGCTACACCTTC. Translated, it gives CASSVSGTGNYGYTF.

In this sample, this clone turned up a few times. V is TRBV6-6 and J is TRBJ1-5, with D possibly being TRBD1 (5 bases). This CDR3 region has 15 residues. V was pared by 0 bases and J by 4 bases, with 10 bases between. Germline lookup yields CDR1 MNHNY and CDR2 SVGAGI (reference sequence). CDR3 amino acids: CASSYSGQPNQPQHF. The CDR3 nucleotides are TGTGCCAGCAGTTACTCGGGGCAACCTAATCAGCCCCAGCATTTT.

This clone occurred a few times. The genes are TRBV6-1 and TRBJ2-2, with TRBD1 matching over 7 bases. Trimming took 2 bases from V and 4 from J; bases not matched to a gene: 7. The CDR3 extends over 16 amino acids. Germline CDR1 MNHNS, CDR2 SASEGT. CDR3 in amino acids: CASSERVDRVTGELFF. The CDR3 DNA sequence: TGTGCCAGCAGTGAAAGGGTCGACAGGGTCACCGGGGAGCTGTTTTTT.

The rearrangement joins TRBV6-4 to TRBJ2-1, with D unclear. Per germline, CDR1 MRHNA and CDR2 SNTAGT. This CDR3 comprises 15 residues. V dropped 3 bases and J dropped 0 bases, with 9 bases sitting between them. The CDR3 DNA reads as TGTGCCAGCAGTGAGCAGGATAGCTCCTACAATGAGCAGTTCTTC. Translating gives CASSEQDSSYNEQFF.

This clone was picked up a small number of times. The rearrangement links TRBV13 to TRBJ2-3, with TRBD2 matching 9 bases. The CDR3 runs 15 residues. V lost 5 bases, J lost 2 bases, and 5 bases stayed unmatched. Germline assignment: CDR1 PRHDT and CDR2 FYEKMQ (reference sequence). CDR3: CASSPGLADTDTQYF. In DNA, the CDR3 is TGTGCCAGCAGCCCGGGACTAGCCGACACAGATACGCAGTATTTT.

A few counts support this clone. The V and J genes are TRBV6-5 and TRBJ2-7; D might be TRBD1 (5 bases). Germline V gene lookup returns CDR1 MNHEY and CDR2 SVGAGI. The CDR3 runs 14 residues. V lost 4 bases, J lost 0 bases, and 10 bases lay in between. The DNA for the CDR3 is TGTGCCAGCAGTTCACAGGTGAGCTCCTACGAGCAGTACTTC. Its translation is CASSSQVSSYEQYF.

CDR3 in DNA: TGCGCCAGCAGCTTGGGGAGGGCAGGGGAAGTCTCCTACGAGCAGTACTTC. Translating gives CASSLGRAGEVSYEQYF. The chain has TRBV5-1 and TRBJ2-7, with D perhaps given as TRBD1 or TRBD2 (6 bases each). The CDR3 loop spans 17 amino acids. The germline CDR1 and CDR2 sequences are SGHRS and YFSETQ. The V and J ends lost 0 bases and 0 bases respectively, with 16 bases between them.

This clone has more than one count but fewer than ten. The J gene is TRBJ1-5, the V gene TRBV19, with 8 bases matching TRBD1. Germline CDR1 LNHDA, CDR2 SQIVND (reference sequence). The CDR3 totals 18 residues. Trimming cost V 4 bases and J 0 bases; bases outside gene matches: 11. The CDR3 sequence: CASSNTRDRFYSNQPQHF. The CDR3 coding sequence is TGTGCCAGTAGTAACACCAGGGACAGGTTCTATAGCAATCAGCCCCAGCATTTT.

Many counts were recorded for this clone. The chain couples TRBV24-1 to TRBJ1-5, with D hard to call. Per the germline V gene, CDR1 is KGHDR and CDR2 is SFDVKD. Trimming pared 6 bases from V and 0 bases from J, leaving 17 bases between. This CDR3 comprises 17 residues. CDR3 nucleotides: TGTGCCACCAGTCCCCTGGGAGCGAGTTATAGCAATCAGCCCCAGCATTTT. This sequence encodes CATSPLGASYSNQPQHF.

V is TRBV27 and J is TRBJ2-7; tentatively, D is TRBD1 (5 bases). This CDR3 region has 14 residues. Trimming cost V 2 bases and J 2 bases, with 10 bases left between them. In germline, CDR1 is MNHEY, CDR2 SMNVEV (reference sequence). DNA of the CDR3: TGTGCCAGCAGTTTAAACAGGATGGCCTACGAGCAGTACTTC. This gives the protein CASSLNRMAYEQYF.

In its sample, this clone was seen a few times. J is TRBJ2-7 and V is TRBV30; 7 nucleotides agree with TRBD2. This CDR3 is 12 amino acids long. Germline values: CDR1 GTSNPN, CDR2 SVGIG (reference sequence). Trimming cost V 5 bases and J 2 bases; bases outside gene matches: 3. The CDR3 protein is CAWERGTYEQYF. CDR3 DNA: TGTGCCTGGGAGCGGGGTACCTACGAGCAGTACTTC.

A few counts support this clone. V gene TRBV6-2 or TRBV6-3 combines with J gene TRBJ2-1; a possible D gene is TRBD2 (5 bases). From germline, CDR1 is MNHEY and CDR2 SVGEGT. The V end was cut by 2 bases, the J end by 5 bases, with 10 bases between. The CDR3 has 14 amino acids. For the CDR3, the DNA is TGTGCCAGCAGTTACGGCGGGCCCCACAATGAGCAGTTCTTC. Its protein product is CASSYGGPHNEQFF.

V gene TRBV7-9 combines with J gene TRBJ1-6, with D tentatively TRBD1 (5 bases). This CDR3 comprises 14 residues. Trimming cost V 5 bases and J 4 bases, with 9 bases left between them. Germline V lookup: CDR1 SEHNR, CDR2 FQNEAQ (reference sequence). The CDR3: CASSPRQYNSPLHF. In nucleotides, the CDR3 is TGTGCCAGCAGCCCAAGACAGTATAATTCACCCCTCCACTTT.

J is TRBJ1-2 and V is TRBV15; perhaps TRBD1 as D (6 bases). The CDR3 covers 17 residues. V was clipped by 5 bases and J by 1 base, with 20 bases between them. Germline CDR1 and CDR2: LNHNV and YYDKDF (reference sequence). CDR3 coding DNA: TGTGCCACCAGCCAGGACTTTTTCGAGGGGGGTAACTATGGCTACACCTTC. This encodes CATSQDFFEGGNYGYTF.

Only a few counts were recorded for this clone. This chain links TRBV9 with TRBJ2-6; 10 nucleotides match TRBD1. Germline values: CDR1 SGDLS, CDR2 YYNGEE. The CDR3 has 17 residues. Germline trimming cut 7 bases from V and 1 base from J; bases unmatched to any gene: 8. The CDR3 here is CASCRDRGWSGANVLTF. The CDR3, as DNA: TGTGCCAGCTGCCGGGACAGGGGTTGGTCTGGGGCCAACGTCCTGACTTTC.

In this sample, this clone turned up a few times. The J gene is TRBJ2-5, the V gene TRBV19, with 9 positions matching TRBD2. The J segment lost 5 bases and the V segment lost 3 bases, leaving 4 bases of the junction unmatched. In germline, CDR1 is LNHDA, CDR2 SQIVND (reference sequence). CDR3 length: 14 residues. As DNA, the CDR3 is TGTGCCAGTAGTATCTTCCTAGCGGGGGAGACCCAGTACTTC. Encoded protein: CASSIFLAGETQYF.

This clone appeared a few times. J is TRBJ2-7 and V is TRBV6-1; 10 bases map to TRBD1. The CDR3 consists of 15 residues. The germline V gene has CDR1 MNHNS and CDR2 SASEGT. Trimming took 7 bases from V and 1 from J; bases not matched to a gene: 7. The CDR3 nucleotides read TGTGCCAGCACCCGAATGGGACAGGGGTCCTACGAGCAGTACTTC. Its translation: CASTRMGQGSYEQYF.

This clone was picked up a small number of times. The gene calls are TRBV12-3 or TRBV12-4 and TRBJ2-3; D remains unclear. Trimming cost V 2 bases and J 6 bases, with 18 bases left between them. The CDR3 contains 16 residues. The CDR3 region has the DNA TGTGCCAGCAGTTTACGAACTCGGCCTCAGGCGGATACGCAGTATTTT. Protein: CASSLRTRPQADTQYF.

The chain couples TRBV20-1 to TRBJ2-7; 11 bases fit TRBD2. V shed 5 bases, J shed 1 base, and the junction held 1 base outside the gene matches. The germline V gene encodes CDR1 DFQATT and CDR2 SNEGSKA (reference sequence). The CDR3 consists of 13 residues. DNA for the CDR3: TGCAGTGCTCCTAGCGGGAGGTCCTACGAGCAGTACTTC. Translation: CSAPSGRSYEQYF.

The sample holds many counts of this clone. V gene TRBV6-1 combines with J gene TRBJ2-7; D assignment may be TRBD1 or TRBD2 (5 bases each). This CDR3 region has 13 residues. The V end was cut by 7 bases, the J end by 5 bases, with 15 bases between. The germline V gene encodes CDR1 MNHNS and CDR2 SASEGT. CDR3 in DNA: TGTGCCAGCATCGGGACCGACTTGAACGAGCAGTACTTC. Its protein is CASIGTDLNEQYF.

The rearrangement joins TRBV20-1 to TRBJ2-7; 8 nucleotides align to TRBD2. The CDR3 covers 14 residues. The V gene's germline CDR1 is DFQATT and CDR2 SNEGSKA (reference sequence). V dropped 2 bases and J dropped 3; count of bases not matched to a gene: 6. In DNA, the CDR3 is TGCAGTGCTAGACCGCTGGGGACTAGCTACGAGCAGTACTTC. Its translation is CSARPLGTSYEQYF.